The entry below gives a single T cell receptor (beta chain) sequence along with its context. Antigen unknown. Germline CDR1 is LNHDA and CDR2 is SQIVND (reference sequence). V shed 7 bases, J shed 4 bases, and the junction held 4 bases outside the gene matches. The CDR3 has 13 residues. 60 Vbeta and 13 Jbeta primers were used in PCR. Assay: immunoSEQ multiplex PCR; the TCRdb copy retains only in-frame clones and omits some. The sample includes fewer than 150,000 clones, nearly 80% of them seen just once. The data are from a study of cytomegalovirus exposure and HLA in healthy donors. Notes on the study in general: Later analysis placed DRB1 highest and HLA-C lowest in TCR association rates, which differed by HLA locus. In a later analysis, productive TCRs from donors in an Asian-associated ancestry cluster reportedly carried fewer N-insertions than the cohort mean. Later analysis indicated greater clonal expansion among HLA-associated TCR beta chains than among equally common other chains.

The clonotype comes from a male donor in good health and CMV-seronegative. The chain couples TRBV19 to TRBJ1-2; the match to TRBD1 covers 9 bases. The specimen was PBMCs. Here the CDR3 DNA reads TGTGCCAGTACCGGGACAGGGCTCTATGGCTACACCTTC. Translating it yields CASTGTGLYGYTF.